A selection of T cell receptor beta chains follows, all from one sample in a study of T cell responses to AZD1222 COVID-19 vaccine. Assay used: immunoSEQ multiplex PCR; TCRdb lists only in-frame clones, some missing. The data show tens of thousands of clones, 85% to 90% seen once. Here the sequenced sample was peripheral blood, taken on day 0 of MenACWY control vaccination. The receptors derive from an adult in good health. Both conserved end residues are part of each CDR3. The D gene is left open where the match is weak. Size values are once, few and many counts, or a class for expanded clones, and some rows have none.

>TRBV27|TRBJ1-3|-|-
TGTGCCAGCAGTTTAGGGGTGGCTGGAAACACCATATATTTT
CASSLGVAGNTIYF
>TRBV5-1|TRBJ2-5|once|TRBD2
TGCGGCACCAGAACGGCTAGCGGGAGAGAGACCCAGTACTTC
CGTRTASGRETQYF
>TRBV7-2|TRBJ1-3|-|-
TGTGCCAGCAGCTTAGCGGAGGCGGGCGCAACCGGAAACACCATATATTTT
CASSLAEAGATGNTIYF
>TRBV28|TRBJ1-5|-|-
TGTGCCAGCAGTTTAAAGTGGTCGAGGGGCGGTCAGCCCCAGCATTTT
CASSLKWSRGGQPQHF
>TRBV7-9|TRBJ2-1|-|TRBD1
TGTGCCAGCAGCCGTCACGGACAGGGACCTAGAGATGAGCAGTTCTTC
CASSRHGQGPRDEQFF
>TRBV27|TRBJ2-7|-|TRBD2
TGTGCCAGCAGTTTTGGGGCTAGCGGAAGCTACGAGCAGTACTTC
CASSFGASGSYEQYF
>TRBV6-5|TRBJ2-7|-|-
TGTGCCAGCAGTTACGGCATTGGGTTAGATGCCTACGAGCAGTACTTC
CASSYGIGLDAYEQYF
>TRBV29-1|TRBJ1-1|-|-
TGCAGCGTCCACGACGTCAGGGTTAGTGAAGCTTTCTTT
CSVHDVRVSEAFF
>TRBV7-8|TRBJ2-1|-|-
TGTGCCAGCAGCCGAAGGGGTGAGCAGTTCTTC
CASSRRGEQFF
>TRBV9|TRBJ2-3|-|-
TGTGCCAGCAGCGTAGTTCTTAGCGATACGCAGTATTTT
CASSVVLSDTQYF
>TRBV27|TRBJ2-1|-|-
TGTGCCAGCAGCTTTCGGCAGGGAAAGAACAATGAGCAGTTCTTC
CASSFRQGKNNEQFF
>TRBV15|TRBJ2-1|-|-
TGTGCCACCAGCAGAGATGGGAGTAATGAGCAGTTCTTC
CATSRDGSNEQFF
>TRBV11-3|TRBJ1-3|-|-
TGTGCCAGCAGCTTAACCCCCACACCTGGAAACACCATATATTTT
CASSLTPTPGNTIYF
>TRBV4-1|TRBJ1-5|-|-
TGCGCCAGCAGCCAAGATGTTAGCGGGCTGGGCAATCAGCCCCAGCATTTT
CASSQDVSGLGNQPQHF
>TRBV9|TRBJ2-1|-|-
TGTGCCAGCAGCGGGGAACGCGGGACTGGGAACAATGAGCAGTTCTTC
CASSGERGTGNNEQFF
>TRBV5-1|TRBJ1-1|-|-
TGCGCCAGCAGCTTGGAGGGGACTGAAGCTTTCTTT
CASSLEGTEAFF
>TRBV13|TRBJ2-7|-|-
TGTGCCAGCAGCTTAGAGGGGGAGTCCTACGAGCAGTACTTC
CASSLEGESYEQYF
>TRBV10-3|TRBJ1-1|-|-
TGTGCCATCACAGGACAATCCGACACTGAAGCTTTCTTT
CAITGQSDTEAFF
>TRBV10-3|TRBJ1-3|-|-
TGTGCCATCCAGGGGTCTGGAAACACCATATATTTT
CAIQGSGNTIYF
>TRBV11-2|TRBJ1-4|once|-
TGTGCCAGCAGCTCCGACAGGCTCAATGAAAAACTGTTTTTT
CASSSDRLNEKLFF
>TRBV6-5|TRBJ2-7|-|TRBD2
TGTGCCAGCAGCGGGACTAGCGGGTCCTACGAGCAGTACTTC
CASSGTSGSYEQYF
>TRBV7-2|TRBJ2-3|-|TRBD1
TGTGCCAGCAGCTTACAGGGGGCGATGTTGGAGGATACGCAGTATTTT
CASSLQGAMLEDTQYF
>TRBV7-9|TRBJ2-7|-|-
TGTGCCAGCAGCTTATCAGGCTACGAGCAGTACTTC
CASSLSGYEQYF
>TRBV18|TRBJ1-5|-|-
TGTGCCAGCTCACCACAGGATACCGGGGGGACCAATCAGCCCCAGCATTTT
CASSPQDTGGTNQPQHF
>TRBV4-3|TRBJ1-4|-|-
TGCGCCAGCAGCCAAGATCCCGGGCAGGGCTTAACTAATGAAAAACTGTTTTTT
CASSQDPGQGLTNEKLFF
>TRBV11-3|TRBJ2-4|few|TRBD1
TGTGCCAGCAGCTCCTATTGCCGACAGGGGGCAACCAAAAACATTCAGTACTTC
CASSSYCRQGATKNIQYF
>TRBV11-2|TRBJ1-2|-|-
TGTGCCAGCAGCCCCAGTACAGGGCCCAACTATGGCTACACCTTC
CASSPSTGPNYGYTF
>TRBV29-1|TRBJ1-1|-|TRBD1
TGCAGCGTTGACCGACAGGGGGCCCTGAACACTGAAGCTTTCTTT
CSVDRQGALNTEAFF
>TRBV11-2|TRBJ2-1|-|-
TGTGCCAGCAGCTCTGGGACACCGAGCTACAATGAGCAGTTCTTC
CASSSGTPSYNEQFF
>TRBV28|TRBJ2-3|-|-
TGTGCCATCCGTATGTATAACAGGGTGGCAGATACGCAGTATTTT
CAIRMYNRVADTQYF